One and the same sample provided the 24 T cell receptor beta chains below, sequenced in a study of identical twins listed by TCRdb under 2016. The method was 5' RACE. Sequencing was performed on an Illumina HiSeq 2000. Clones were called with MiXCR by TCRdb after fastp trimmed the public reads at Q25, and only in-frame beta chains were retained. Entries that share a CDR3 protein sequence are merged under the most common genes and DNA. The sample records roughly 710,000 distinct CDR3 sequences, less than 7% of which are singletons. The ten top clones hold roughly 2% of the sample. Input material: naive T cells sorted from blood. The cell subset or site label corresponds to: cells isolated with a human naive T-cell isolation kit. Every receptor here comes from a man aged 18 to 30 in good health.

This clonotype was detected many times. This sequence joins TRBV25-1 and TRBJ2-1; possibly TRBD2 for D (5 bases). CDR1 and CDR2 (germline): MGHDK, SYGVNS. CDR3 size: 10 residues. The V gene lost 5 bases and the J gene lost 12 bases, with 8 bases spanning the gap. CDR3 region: CASSRGRQFF. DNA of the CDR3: TGTGCCAGCAGTCGGGGAAGGCAGTTCTTC.

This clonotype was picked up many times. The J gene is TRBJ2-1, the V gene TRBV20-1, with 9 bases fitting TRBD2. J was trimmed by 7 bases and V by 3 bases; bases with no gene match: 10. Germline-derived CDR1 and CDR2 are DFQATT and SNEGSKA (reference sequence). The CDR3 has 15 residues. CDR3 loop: CSARASGIWLNEQFF. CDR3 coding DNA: TGCAGTGCTAGGGCTAGCGGGATTTGGTTGAATGAGCAGTTCTTC.

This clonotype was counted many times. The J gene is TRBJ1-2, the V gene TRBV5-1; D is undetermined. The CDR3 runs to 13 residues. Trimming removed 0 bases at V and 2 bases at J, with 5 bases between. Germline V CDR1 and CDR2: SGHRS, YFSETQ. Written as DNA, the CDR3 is TGCGCCAGCAGCTTGGTGGAAAACTATGGCTACACCTTC. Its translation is CASSLVENYGYTF. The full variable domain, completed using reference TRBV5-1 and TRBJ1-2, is KAGVTQTPRYLIKTRGQQVTLSCSPISGHRSVSWYQQTPGQGLQFLFEYFSETQRNKGNFPGRFSGRQFSNSRSEMNVSTLELGDSALYLCASSLVENYGYTFGSGTRLTVV.

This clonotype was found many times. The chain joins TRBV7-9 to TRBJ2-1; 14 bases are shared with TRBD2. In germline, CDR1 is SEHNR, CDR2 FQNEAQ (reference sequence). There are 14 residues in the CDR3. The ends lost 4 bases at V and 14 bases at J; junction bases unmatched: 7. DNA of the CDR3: TGTGCCAGCAGCTCGGGACTAGCGGGAGAGTTTGAGTTCTTC. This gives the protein CASSSGLAGEFEFF.

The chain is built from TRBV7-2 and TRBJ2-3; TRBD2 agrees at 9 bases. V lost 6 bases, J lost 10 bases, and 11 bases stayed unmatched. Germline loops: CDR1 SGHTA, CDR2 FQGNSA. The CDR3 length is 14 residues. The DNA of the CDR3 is TGTGCCAGCAGGGCTCCTAGCGGGACGATGTCGCAGTATTTT. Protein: CASRAPSGTMSQYF.

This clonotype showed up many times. In nucleotides, the CDR3 is TGCAGCGTTGAAGATCAAGAGGGCGACATCTGGCATCCATATGGCTACACCTTC. The encoded protein is CSVEDQEGDIWHPYGYTF. This chain links TRBV29-1 with TRBJ1-2, with D hard to call. Germline values: CDR1 SQVTM, CDR2 ANQGSEA. The V and J ends lost 0 bases and 5 bases respectively, with 25 bases between them. CDR3 length: 18 amino acids.

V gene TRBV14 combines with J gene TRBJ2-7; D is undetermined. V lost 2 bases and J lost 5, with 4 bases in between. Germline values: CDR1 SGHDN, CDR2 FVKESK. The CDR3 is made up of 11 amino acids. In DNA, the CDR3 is TGTGCCAGCAGCCAAAGACACGAGCAGTACGTC. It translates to CASSQRHEQYV.

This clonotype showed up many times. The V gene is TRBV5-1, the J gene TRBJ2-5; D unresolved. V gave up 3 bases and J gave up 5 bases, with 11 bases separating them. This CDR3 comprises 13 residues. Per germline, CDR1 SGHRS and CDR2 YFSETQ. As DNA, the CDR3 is TGCGCCAGCAGCTCAGGTGCGCGGGAGACCCAGTACTTC. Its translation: CASSSGARETQYF.

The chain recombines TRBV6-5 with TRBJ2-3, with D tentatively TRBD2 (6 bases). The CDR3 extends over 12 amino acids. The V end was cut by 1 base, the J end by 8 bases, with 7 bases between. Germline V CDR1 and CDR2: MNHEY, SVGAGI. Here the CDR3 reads CASSYLEGTQYF. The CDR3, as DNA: TGTGCCAGCAGTTACTTGGAGGGTACGCAGTATTTT.

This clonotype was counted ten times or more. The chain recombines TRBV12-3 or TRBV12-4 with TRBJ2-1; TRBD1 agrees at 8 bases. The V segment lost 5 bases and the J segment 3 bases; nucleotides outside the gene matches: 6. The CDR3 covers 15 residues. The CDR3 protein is CASSGQGAIYNEQFF. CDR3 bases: TGTGCCAGCAGTGGTCAGGGGGCAATCTACAATGAGCAGTTCTTC.

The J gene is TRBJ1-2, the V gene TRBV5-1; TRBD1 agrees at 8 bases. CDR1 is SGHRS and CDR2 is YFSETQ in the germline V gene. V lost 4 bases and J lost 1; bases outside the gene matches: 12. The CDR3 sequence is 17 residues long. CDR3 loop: CASSPGGRTGNNYGYTF. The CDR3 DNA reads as TGCGCCAGCAGCCCCGGAGGGCGGACAGGGAATAACTATGGCTACACCTTC.

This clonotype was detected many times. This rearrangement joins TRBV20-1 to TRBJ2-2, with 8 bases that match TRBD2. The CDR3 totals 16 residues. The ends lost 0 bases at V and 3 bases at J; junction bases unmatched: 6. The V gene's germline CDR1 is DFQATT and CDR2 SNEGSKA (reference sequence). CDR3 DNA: TGCAGTGCTAGAGATGCCCGGGAGGGCGACACCGGGGAGCTGTTTTTT. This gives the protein CSARDAREGDTGELFF.

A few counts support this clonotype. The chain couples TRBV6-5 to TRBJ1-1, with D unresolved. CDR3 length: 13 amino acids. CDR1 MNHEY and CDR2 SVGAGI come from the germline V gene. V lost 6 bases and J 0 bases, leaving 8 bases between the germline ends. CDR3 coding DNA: TGTGCCAGCAGGGTACTCATGAACACTGAAGCTTTCTTT. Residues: CASRVLMNTEAFF.

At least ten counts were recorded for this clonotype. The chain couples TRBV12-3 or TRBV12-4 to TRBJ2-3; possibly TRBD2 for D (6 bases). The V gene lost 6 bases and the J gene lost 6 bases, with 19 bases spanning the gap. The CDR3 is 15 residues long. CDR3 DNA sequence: TGTGCCAGCAGCAGGGAGGCGGTCTCCCACGATACGCAGTATTTT. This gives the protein CASSREAVSHDTQYF.

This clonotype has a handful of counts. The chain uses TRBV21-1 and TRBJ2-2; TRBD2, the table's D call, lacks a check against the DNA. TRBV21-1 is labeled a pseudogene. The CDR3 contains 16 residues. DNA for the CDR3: TGTGCCAGCAGCAAAGCAGGGCTGGATCTCCCGGGGGAGCTGTTTTTT. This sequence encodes CASSKAGLDLPGELFF.

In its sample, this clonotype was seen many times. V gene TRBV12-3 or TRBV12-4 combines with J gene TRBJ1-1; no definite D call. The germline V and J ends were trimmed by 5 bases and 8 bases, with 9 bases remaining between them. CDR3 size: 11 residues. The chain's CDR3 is CASSGVNEAFF. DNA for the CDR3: TGTGCCAGCAGTGGGGTAAACGAAGCTTTCTTT.

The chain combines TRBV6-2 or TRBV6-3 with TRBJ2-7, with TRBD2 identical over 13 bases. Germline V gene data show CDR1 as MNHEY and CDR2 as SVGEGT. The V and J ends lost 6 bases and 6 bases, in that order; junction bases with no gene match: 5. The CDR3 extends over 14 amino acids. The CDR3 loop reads CASSQGLAGVEQYV. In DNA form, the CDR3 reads TGTGCCAGCAGCCAAGGACTAGCGGGAGTCGAGCAGTACGTC.

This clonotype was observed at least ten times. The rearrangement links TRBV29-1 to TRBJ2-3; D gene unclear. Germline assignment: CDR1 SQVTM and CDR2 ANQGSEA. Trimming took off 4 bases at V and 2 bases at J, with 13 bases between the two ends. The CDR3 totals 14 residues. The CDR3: CSVASLTVTDTQYF. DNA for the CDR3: TGCAGCGTTGCCAGCCTTACGGTCACAGATACGCAGTATTTT.

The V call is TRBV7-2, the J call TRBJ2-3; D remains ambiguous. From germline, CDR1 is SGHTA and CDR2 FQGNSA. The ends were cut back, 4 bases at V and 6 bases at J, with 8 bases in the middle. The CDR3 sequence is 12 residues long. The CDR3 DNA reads TGTGCCAGCAGCTACCCACCCGATACGCAGTATTTT. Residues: CASSYPPDTQYF.

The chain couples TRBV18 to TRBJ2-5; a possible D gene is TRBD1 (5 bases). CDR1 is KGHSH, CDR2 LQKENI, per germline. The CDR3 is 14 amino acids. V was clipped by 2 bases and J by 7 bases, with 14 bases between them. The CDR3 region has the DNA TGTGCCAGCTCACCAACAATGACAGAGAGGACCCAGTACTTC. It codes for CASSPTMTERTQYF. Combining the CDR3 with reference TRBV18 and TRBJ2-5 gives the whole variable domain NAGVMQNPRHLVRRRGQEARLRCSPMKGHSHVYWYRQLPEEGLKFMVYLQKENIIDESGMPKERFSAEFPKEGPSILRIQQVVRGDSAAYFCASSPTMTERTQYFGPGTRLLVL.

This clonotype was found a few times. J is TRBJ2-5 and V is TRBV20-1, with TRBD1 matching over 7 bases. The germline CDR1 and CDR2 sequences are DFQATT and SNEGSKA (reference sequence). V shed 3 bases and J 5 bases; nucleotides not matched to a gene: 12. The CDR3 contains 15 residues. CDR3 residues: CSASSPRGTGETQYF. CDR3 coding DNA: TGCAGTGCTAGTTCCCCCAGGGGGACCGGGGAGACCCAGTACTTC.

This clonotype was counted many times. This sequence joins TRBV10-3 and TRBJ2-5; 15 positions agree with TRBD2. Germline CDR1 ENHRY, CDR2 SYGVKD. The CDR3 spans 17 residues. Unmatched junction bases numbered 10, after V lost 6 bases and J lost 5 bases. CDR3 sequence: CAISPLGLAGGSETQYF. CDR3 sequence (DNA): TGTGCCATCAGCCCACTTGGACTAGCGGGAGGGTCGGAGACCCAGTACTTC.

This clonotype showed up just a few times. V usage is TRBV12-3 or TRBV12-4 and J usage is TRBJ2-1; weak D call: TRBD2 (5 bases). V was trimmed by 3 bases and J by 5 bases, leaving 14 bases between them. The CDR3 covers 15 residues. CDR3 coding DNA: TGTGCCAGCAGTTTGAGGTGGGAGCTCGACAATGAGCAGTTCTTC. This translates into CASSLRWELDNEQFF.

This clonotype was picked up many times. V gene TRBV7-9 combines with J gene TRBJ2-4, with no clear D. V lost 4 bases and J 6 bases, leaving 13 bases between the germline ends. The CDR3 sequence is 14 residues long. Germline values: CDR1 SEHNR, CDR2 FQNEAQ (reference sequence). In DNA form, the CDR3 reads TGTGCCAGCAGCTCAGAAACCATCTTAAACATTCAGTACTTC. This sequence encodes CASSSETILNIQYF.